The clone carrying this T cell receptor (beta chain) was detected once. Its antigen is unknown. Produced via immunoSEQ multiplex PCR; TCRdb's table is partial and in-frame only. The sample lists about 1.1 million clones, about 80% occurring once. The sample comes from a study of shared clonotypes between healthy human individuals. Study-wide findings and caveats: Sample collection involved blood only; tissue repertoires are likely different.

Germline assignment: CDR1 SNHLY and CDR2 FYNNEI. The trim removed 6 bases at V and 1 base at J, leaving 7 bases unmatched. This CDR3 spans 15 amino acids. Material: memory CD4+ T cells from PBMCs. Subset meaning: CD45RA-negative fraction. This TCR came from a man aged 18 to 30 in good health. Some clones in this sample may be carry-over from other donors' samples. The chain has TRBV2 and TRBJ2-7; 9 bases agree with TRBD2. The CDR3 protein is CASRLTSGTSYEQYF. The CDR3 nucleotides read TGTGCCAGCAGGCTGACTAGCGGTACTTCCTACGAGCAGTACTTC.